A selection of T cell receptor beta chains follows, all from one sample in a study of cytomegalovirus exposure and HLA in healthy donors. The protocol was immunoSEQ multiplex PCR, while the TCRdb copy is restricted to in-frame clones and leaves out a portion. This table holds some 200,000 clones, more than 60% found once. Sequenced: PBMCs. The receptors stem from a woman aged 60-70 years in good health and CMV-seropositive. Each CDR3 is given with its conserved first and last residue. The D gene is left open where the match is weak. Some rows have no size entry. The others give once, few or many, or a class for an expanded clone.

size: -
D: -
J: TRBJ1-5
V: TRBV2
CDR3: CASSEGGQGLYQPQHF
DNA: TGTGCCAGCAGTGAAGGGGGGCAGGGATTGTATCAGCCCCAGCATTTT

size: -
D: -
J: TRBJ2-7
V: TRBV7-8
CDR3: CASSLALGPSYEQYF
DNA: TGTGCCAGCAGCTTAGCCCTGGGCCCTTCCTACGAGCAGTACTTC

size: -
D: TRBD1
J: TRBJ1-4
V: TRBV29-1
CDR3: CSVANRGHGEKLFF
DNA: TGCAGCGTCGCCAACAGGGGGCACGGTGAAAAACTGTTTTTT

size: few
D: -
J: TRBJ1-1
V: TRBV5-4
CDR3: CATAPGGVLMNTEAFF
DNA: TGTGCCACCGCACCGGGGGGAGTTCTCATGAACACTGAAGCTTTCTTT

size: -
D: TRBD2
J: TRBJ2-1
V: TRBV7-2
CDR3: CASSLGGGGHGDEQFF
DNA: TGTGCCAGCAGCTTAGGCGGGGGGGGGCATGGTGATGAGCAGTTCTTC

size: -
D: -
J: TRBJ2-7
V: TRBV7-9
CDR3: CASSESLYEQYF
DNA: TGTGCCAGCTCTGAGAGCTTGTACGAGCAGTACTTC

size: -
D: -
J: TRBJ1-2
V: TRBV19
CDR3: CASSIRGVDYGYTF
DNA: TGTGCCAGTAGTATCCGGGGAGTTGACTATGGCTACACCTTC

size: -
D: TRBD2
J: TRBJ2-3
V: TRBV28
CDR3: CASSLYASGGAEDTQYF
DNA: TGTGCCAGCAGTTTATACGCTAGCGGGGGGGCCGAAGATACGCAGTATTTT

size: -
D: TRBD1
J: TRBJ2-7
V: TRBV5-1
CDR3: CASSWTGGDTYEQYF
DNA: TGCGCCAGCAGCTGGACAGGGGGCGATACCTACGAGCAGTACTTC

size: -
D: -
J: TRBJ1-2
V: TRBV28
CDR3: CASSLSANYGYTF
DNA: TGTGCCAGCAGTTTATCGGCTAACTATGGCTACACCTTC

size: -
D: -
J: TRBJ1-1
V: TRBV7-9
CDR3: CASSLPLGGYTEAFF
DNA: TGTGCCAGCAGCTTACCACTTGGAGGGTACACTGAAGCTTTCTTT

size: -
D: -
J: TRBJ1-5
V: TRBV6-1
CDR3: CASSLTWGRPQHF
DNA: TGTGCCAGCAGTTTGACATGGGGCAGGCCCCAGCATTTT

size: few
D: -
J: TRBJ1-1
V: TRBV4-1
CDR3: CASSQDQATEAFF
DNA: TGCGCCAGCAGCCAAGATCAAGCCACTGAAGCTTTCTTT

size: once
D: TRBD1
J: TRBJ1-5
V: TRBV6-5
CDR3: CASSSPGGGQPQHF
DNA: TGTGCCAGCAGTTCACCAGGGGGAGGTCAGCCCCAGCATTTT

size: -
D: TRBD1
J: TRBJ1-5
V: TRBV7-9
CDR3: CSSSPTQGTGYNQPQHF
DNA: TGTTCCAGCAGCCCAACACAAGGGACAGGGTACAATCAGCCCCAGCATTTT

size: -
D: -
J: TRBJ2-5
V: TRBV5-6
CDR3: CASSLWQGETQYF
DNA: TGTGCCAGCAGCTTATGGCAGGGAGAGACCCAGTACTTC

size: -
D: TRBD2
J: TRBJ2-1
V: TRBV6-1
CDR3: CASSDPSGRMDNEQFF
DNA: TGTGCCAGCAGTGATCCTAGCGGGAGGATGGACAATGAGCAGTTCTTC

size: -
D: TRBD1
J: TRBJ2-7
V: TRBV27
CDR3: CASRKTGLNYEQYF
DNA: TGTGCCAGCAGGAAGACAGGGCTTAACTACGAGCAGTACTTC

size: -
D: -
J: TRBJ2-3
V: TRBV27
CDR3: CASSLRRGPRTDTQYF
DNA: TGTGCCAGCAGTTTACGGCGGGGGCCACGCACAGATACGCAGTATTTT

size: -
D: TRBD2
J: TRBJ2-3
V: TRBV18
CDR3: CASSPGTSGRRTDTQYF
DNA: TGTGCCAGCTCGCCCGGGACTAGCGGGAGGAGGACAGATACGCAGTATTTT

size: -
D: -
J: TRBJ2-7
V: TRBV6-1
CDR3: CASTPTVYYEQYF
DNA: TGTGCCAGCACTCCGACAGTTTACTACGAGCAGTACTTC

size: few
D: TRBD1
J: TRBJ2-7
V: TRBV25-1
CDR3: CASSEPGGSYEQYF
DNA: TGTGCCAGCAGTGAACCAGGGGGCTCCTACGAGCAGTACTTC

size: -
D: -
J: TRBJ2-7
V: TRBV7-2
CDR3: CASSQLGGNYEQYF
DNA: TGTGCCAGCAGCCAGTTGGGGGGAAACTACGAGCAGTACTTC

size: -
D: TRBD1
J: TRBJ2-5
V: TRBV5-1
CDR3: CASSSTGEETQYF
DNA: TGCGCCAGCAGCTCGACAGGGGAAGAGACCCAGTACTTC

size: -
D: -
J: TRBJ2-7
V: TRBV5-4
CDR3: CASSSDSASSYEQYF
DNA: TGTGCCAGCAGCTCGGACAGTGCCAGCTCCTACGAGCAGTACTTC

size: -
D: TRBD2
J: TRBJ2-5
V: TRBV5-4
CDR3: CASSSGASGGVEGTQYF
DNA: TGTGCCAGCAGCTCTGGAGCTAGCGGGGGGGTCGAGGGGACCCAGTACTTC

size: few
D: -
J: TRBJ2-6
V: TRBV30
CDR3: CAWSVTRSVSSGANVLTF
DNA: TGTGCCTGGAGTGTCACCAGGTCGGTGAGCTCTGGGGCCAACGTCCTGACTTTC

size: -
D: TRBD1
J: TRBJ2-3
V: TRBV2
CDR3: CASTVQGSVVTQYF
DNA: TGTGCCAGCACGGTACAGGGGTCCGTGGTTACGCAGTATTTT

size: -
D: TRBD1
J: TRBJ2-5
V: TRBV9
CDR3: CASSVARTGGLETQYF
DNA: TGTGCCAGCAGCGTAGCGCGGACAGGGGGTTTAGAGACCCAGTACTTC

size: -
D: -
J: TRBJ2-7
V: TRBV7-2
CDR3: CASSESSYEQYF
DNA: TGTGCCAGCAGCGAGAGCTCCTACGAGCAGTACTTC

size: once
D: -
J: TRBJ2-7
V: TRBV18
CDR3: CASSPGLGATSGEQYF
DNA: TGTGCCAGCTCACCAGGGTTAGGGGCAACCTCCGGCGAGCAGTACTTC

size: -
D: TRBD1
J: TRBJ1-2
V: TRBV28
CDR3: CASRPPGGGGYTF
DNA: TGTGCCAGCAGACCCCCAGGGGGCGGTGGCTACACCTTC

size: -
D: -
J: TRBJ2-3
V: TRBV30
CDR3: CAWSALSPGRGLTDTQYF
DNA: TGTGCCTGGAGTGCACTATCCCCTGGGCGGGGGCTCACAGATACGCAGTATTTT

size: -
D: TRBD2
J: TRBJ2-1
V: TRBV4-2
CDR3: CASSQEGGGGPYNEQFF
DNA: TGTGCCAGCAGCCAGGAGGGCGGGGGAGGGCCCTACAATGAGCAGTTCTTC

size: few
D: -
J: TRBJ2-1
V: TRBV21-1
CDR3: CASSKGPGTVHGDEQFF
DNA: TGTGCCAGCAGCAAAGGACCAGGGACAGTCCACGGGGATGAGCAGTTCTTC

size: -
D: TRBD1
J: TRBJ1-2
V: TRBV6-1
CDR3: CASSGTVTGYTF
DNA: TGTGCCAGCAGCGGGACAGTGACTGGCTACACCTTC

size: -
D: TRBD1
J: TRBJ1-2
V: TRBV5-4
CDR3: CASSFTGGNGYTF
DNA: TGTGCCAGCAGCTTCACAGGGGGGAATGGCTACACCTTC

size: -
D: TRBD2
J: TRBJ2-1
V: TRBV11-2
CDR3: CASRTGGSYNEQFF
DNA: TGTGCCAGCAGGACGGGAGGATCCTACAATGAGCAGTTCTTC

size: -
D: TRBD2
J: TRBJ2-5
V: TRBV5-1
CDR3: CASSQRSGFQETQYF
DNA: TGCGCCAGCAGCCAGCGTAGCGGGTTCCAAGAGACCCAGTACTTC

size: -
D: -
J: TRBJ1-4
V: TRBV18
CDR3: CASSEFGTSNEKLFF
DNA: TGTGCCAGCTCAGAATTCGGGACATCGAATGAAAAACTGTTTTTT

size: -
D: TRBD2
J: TRBJ2-7
V: TRBV5-1
CDR3: CASSLYLRENYEQYF
DNA: TGCGCCAGCAGCTTATATTTGCGGGAGAACTACGAGCAGTACTTC

size: few
D: -
J: TRBJ1-5
V: TRBV6-5
CDR3: CASSLSGLDQPQHF
DNA: TGTGCCAGCAGCCTTTCAGGCCTCGATCAGCCCCAGCATTTT

size: -
D: TRBD2
J: TRBJ2-7
V: TRBV15
CDR3: CATSWGRGAYEQYF
DNA: TGTGCCACCAGCTGGGGGAGGGGTGCCTACGAGCAGTACTTC

size: -
D: -
J: TRBJ2-7
V: TRBV30
CDR3: CAWSVRGFFEQYF
DNA: TGTGCCTGGAGTGTAAGGGGGTTTTTCGAGCAGTACTTC

size: -
D: TRBD1
J: TRBJ1-5
V: TRBV4-1
CDR3: CASSQGTGVQPQHF
DNA: TGCGCCAGCAGCCAAGGGACAGGAGTACAGCCCCAGCATTTT